This paragraph covers one T cell receptor (beta chain) sequence. In germline, CDR1 is SGHVS, CDR2 FQNEAQ. J was trimmed by 9 bases and V by 5 bases; bases with no gene match: 16. The CDR3 runs 16 residues. This record belongs to a study of blood T cell repertoires in COVID-19. Study summary: Material from acute and convalescent COVID-19 was sourced from the United States, Italy and Spain. T cells, B-cell-depleted T cells, or PBMCs provided the cDNA or gDNA that served as material.

Original analysis: Cell counts per sample came from amplifying reference gene primers. Using immunoSEQ multiplex PCR, the repertoire was profiled, and TCRdb retains in-frame clones only, with some absent. V and J calls and clone size come straight from that table; D and trimming were deduced from the DNA. The sample includes approximately 150,000 clones, about 85% of them seen just once. Enrolment of Seattle patients took place during active infection, and they were followed longitudinally. Sequencing was done on a sample of peripheral blood. The source of this sequence is a woman older than 75 with COVID-19, enrolled during active disease. This chain connects TRBV7-8 to TRBJ1-5; 7 bases agree with TRBD1. The CDR3 loop reads CASSPQVRQGDRPQHF. The CDR3 nucleotides are TGTGCCAGCAGCCCCCAGGTCAGACAGGGTGATCGGCCCCAGCATTTT.